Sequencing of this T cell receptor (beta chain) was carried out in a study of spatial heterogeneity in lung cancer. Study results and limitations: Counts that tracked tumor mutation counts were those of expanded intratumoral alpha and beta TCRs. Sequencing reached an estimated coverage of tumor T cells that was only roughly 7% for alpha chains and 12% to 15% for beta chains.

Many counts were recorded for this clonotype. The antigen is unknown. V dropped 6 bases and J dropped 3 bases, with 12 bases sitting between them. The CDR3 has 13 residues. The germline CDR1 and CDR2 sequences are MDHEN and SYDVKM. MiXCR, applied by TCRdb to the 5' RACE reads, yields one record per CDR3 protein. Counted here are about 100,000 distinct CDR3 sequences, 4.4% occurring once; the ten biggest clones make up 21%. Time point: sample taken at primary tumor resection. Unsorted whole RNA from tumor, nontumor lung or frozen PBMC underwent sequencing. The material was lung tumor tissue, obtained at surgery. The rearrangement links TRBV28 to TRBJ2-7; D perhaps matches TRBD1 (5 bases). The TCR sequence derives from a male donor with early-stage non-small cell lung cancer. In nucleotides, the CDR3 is TGTGCCAGCAGCTGGGGCAACTTCTACGAGCAGTACTTC. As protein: CASSWGNFYEQYF.